These T cell receptor beta chains were read from a single sample in a study of CD8+CD57+ T cells in acquired aplastic anemia. One entry per CDR3 protein, called by TCRdb with MiXCR from the reads. The sample lists 270,000 or so distinct CDR3 sequences, around 82% occurring once. The sequencing input was sorted CD4+, CD8+, or CD8+CD57+ T cells (not recorded which) from PBMCs. All receptors come from a human donor with aplastic anemia. Each CDR3 is given with its conserved first and last residue. D genes are given only for firm matches. Some rows have no size entry. The others give once, few or many, or a class for an expanded clone.

D	V	J	size	CDR3	DNA
NA	TRBV7-8	TRBJ1-2	NA	CASSLAGGPDTHCYTF	TGTGCCAGCAGCTTAGCGGGAGGTCCCGATACGCATTGCTACACCTTC
TRBD2	TRBV20-1	TRBJ2-1	NA	CSAREGGLAYEQFF	TGCAGTGCTAGAGAGGGCGGACTAGCCTATGAGCAGTTCTTC
NA	TRBV6-5	TRBJ1-5	NA	CASRGGGTPQHF	TGTGCCAGCAGGGGAGGGGGAACACCCCAGCATTTT
NA	TRBV7-2	TRBJ1-1	NA	CASSPLPAGQDAPFF	TGTGCCAGCAGCCCACTACCGGCAGGGCAGGATGCGCCTTTCTTT
NA	TRBV7-8	TRBJ2-3	NA	CAASGAGGPDTQYF	TGTGCCGCCAGCGGGGCCGGGGGCCCCGATACGCAGTATTTT
NA	TRBV11-3	TRBJ1-2	NA	CASSFTEARLVYGYTF	TGTGCCAGCAGCTTTACCGAGGCCCGGCTCGTATATGGCTACACCTTC
TRBD1	TRBV7-6	TRBJ2-7	NA	CASGPSTGTGHSYEQYF	TGTGCCAGCGGACCTTCGACCGGGACAGGGCACTCCTACGAGCAGTACTTC
TRBD1	TRBV10-3	TRBJ1-2	NA	CAISPTGGHGYTF	TGTGCCATCAGTCCAACAGGGGGCCATGGCTACACCTTC
NA	TRBV5-1	TRBJ2-5	NA	CASSLEVGRRETQYF	TGCGCCAGCAGCTTGGAAGTGGGTAGGAGAGAGACCCAGTACTTC
NA	TRBV11-2	TRBJ2-1	NA	CASSPGLADGQDEQFF	TGTGCCAGCAGCCCCGGACTCGCCGACGGTCAGGATGAGCAGTTCTTC
NA	TRBV2	TRBJ1-1	NA	CASSQVSGGTSSDNEF	TGTGCCAGCAGCCAGGTCAGCGGGGGCACGAGCTCCGACAATGAGTTT
NA	TRBV5-5	TRBJ1-6	NA	CASSLFGGIGSPLHF	TGTGCCAGCAGCTTGTTCGGGGGAATAGGTTCTCCCCTCCACTTT
NA	TRBV7-8	TRBJ1-2	few	CASSLAGGPDTEYTF	TGTGCCAGCAGCTTGGCGGGAGGCCCCGATACTGAGTATACCTTC
TRBD2	TRBV7-6	TRBJ2-1	NA	CASSPRPLAGNEQFF	TGTGCCAGCAGCCCCCGACCCCTAGCGGGCAATGAGCAGTTCTTC
NA	TRBV2	TRBJ1-3	NA	CASSGTPGTGGNTIYF	TGTGCCAGCAGTGGGACCCCAGGGACGGGAGGAAACACCATATATTTT
TRBD2	TRBV7-2	TRBJ2-3	NA	CASSWSGVDAQYFF	TGTGCCAGCAGCTGGAGCGGGGTAGATGCGCAGTATTTTTTT
NA	TRBV7-3	TRBJ2-1	once	CASSRLEYNEQFF	TGTGCCAGCAGCAGGCTAGAGTACAATGAGCAGTTCTTC
NA	TRBV2	TRBJ1-6	few	CASKKSDGTYLHF	TGTGCCAGCAAGAAGTCGGACGGGACTTACCTCCACTTT
NA	TRBV9	TRBJ2-5	NA	CASSRGSGQEAKHF	TGTGCCAGCAGCAGGGGCTCAGGGCAAGAGGCTAAGCACTTC
TRBD1	TRBV7-8	TRBJ2-3	few	CASSLSPRGYNEQYF	TGTGCCAGCAGCTTATCCCCCAGGGGGTACAATGAGCAGTATTTT
NA	TRBV20-1	TRBJ2-1	NA	CSVNGCRANNEQFF	TGCAGCGTCAACGGGTGCAGGGCCAACAATGAGCAGTTCTTC
NA	TRBV7-9	TRBJ1-1	NA	CASSDAAGNTEAFF	TGTGCCAGCAGCGACGCAGCGGGGAACACGGAAGCTTTCTTT
NA	TRBV25-1	TRBJ2-7	NA	CASSYTEGLYNEAFF	TGTGCCAGCAGTTATACAGAAGGACTGTACAACGAGGCTTTCTTC
NA	TRBV7-3	TRBJ1-1	NA	CASSRQASQGEHREAFF	TGTGCCAGCTCAAGACAGGCCAGCCAGGGAGAACACAGAGAAGCTTTCTTT
NA	TRBV7-9	TRBJ1-1	NA	CASSVENLADTEAFF	TGTGCCAGCAGCGTAGAAAATCTCGCGGACACTGAAGCTTTCTTT
NA	TRBV9	TRBJ1-5	NA	CASSQGQPQHF	TGTGCCAGCAGTCAGGGTCAGCCCCAGCATTTT
NA	TRBV7-3	TRBJ1-5	NA	CASSIEANAVEHQHF	TGTGCCAGCTCAATAGAGGCCAACGCCGTTGAACACCAGCATTTT
NA	TRBV19	TRBJ2-3	NA	CASRYRSQGGSDTQYF	TGTGCCAGTAGGTATAGATCACAGGGAGGGTCAGATACGCAGTATTTT
NA	TRBV9	TRBJ2-3	NA	CASGDAGTVTYYF	TGTGCCAGCGGAGACGCGGGCACCGTTACGTACTACTTT
NA	TRBV9	TRBJ2-5	NA	CASSVQGGEGGTQYF	TGTGCCAGCAGCGTACAAGGGGGCGAGGGAGGGACCCAGTACTTC
NA	TRBV2	TRBJ2-2	NA	CASGEGGTDTTGELFF	TGTGCCAGCGGGGAGGGGGGGACAGATACGACCGGGGAGCTGTTTTTT
NA	TRBV5-1	TRBJ2-1	NA	CASSFGRDNEQFF	TGCGCCAGCAGCTTTGGACGGGACAATGAGCAGTTCTTC